Each of the 23 T cell receptor beta chains below was sequenced from the same sample in a study of T cell responses to AZD1222 COVID-19 vaccine (dated by TCRdb to 2020 to 2023). Libraries were made using the immunoSEQ multiplex PCR assay. TCRdb provides this immuneACCESS table in a form limited to in-frame rearrangements. Some clones are lacking; in checked studies, under half of them reflect an unresolved V gene, and why the rest are absent is not known. This sample has around 140,000 clones in its table, and over 90% of those were observed once. 1.5% to 2% of the sample is in the top ten clones. The time point label corresponds to: baseline before first vaccination. Sample: peripheral blood, taken on day 0 of AZD1222 vaccination. The receptors derive from an adult in good health.

The chain employs TRBV13 and TRBJ2-7, with TRBD1 identical over 8 bases. This CDR3 has 15 residues. J lost 5 bases, V lost 4 bases, and 10 bases had no gene match. Germline CDR1 PRHDT, CDR2 FYEKMQ (reference sequence). The CDR3 reads CASSYAWRTGHEQYF. The CDR3 DNA sequence: TGTGCCAGCAGCTACGCCTGGCGGACAGGGCACGAGCAGTACTTC.

This rearrangement joins TRBV29-1 to TRBJ2-1, with D maybe TRBD1 (6 bases). The CDR3 consists of 13 residues. Germline values: CDR1 SQVTM, CDR2 ANQGSEA. Deletions cut 4 bases from V and 8 bases from J, with 15 bases between. In nucleotides, the CDR3 is TGCAGCGTTGGACGGACAGAGGGATATGAGCAGTTCTTC. Translation gives CSVGRTEGYEQFF.

V and J are TRBV9 and TRBJ2-3; TRBD2 aligns across 11 bases. This CDR3 is 18 amino acids long. J gave up 3 bases and V 0 bases, and 9 bases lay outside the gene matches. Per germline, CDR1 SGDLS and CDR2 YYNGEE. In DNA form, the CDR3 reads TGTGCCAGCAGCGTAGCGCTAGCGGGGGGTTGGGTGACAGATACGCAGTATTTT. Its translation is CASSVALAGGWVTDTQYF. Complete variable domain (other parts from reference TRBV9 and TRBJ2-3): DSGVTQTPKHLITATGQRVTLRCSPRSGDLSVYWYQQSLDQGLQFLIQYYNGEERAKGNILERFSAQQFPDLHSELNLSSLELGDSALYFCASSVALAGGWVTDTQYFGPGTRLTVL.

The chain employs TRBV7-9 and TRBJ2-7; a possible D gene is TRBD1 (6 bases). Germline V gene data show CDR1 as SEHNR and CDR2 as FQNEAQ (reference sequence). The length of the CDR3 is 14 residues. The V end was cut by 5 bases, the J end by 2 bases, with 13 bases between. This chain's CDR3 is CASSPIGQPYEQYF. CDR3 in DNA: TGTGCCAGCAGCCCAATTGGACAGCCCTACGAGCAGTACTTC.

The chain uses TRBV19 and TRBJ2-1; D is perhaps TRBD1 or TRBD2 (5 bases each). From germline, CDR1 is LNHDA and CDR2 SQIVND (reference sequence). Trimming pared 7 bases from V and 7 bases from J, leaving 11 bases between. CDR3 length: 12 residues. In DNA form, the CDR3 reads TGTGCCAGTACTCTGGGGACGAATGAGCAGTTCTTC. Its protein product is CASTLGTNEQFF.

The V and J genes are TRBV4-1 and TRBJ2-2; D may be TRBD2 (5 bases). Trimming took 0 bases from V and 6 from J, leaving 17 bases between them. Germline V CDR1 and CDR2: MGHRA, YSYEKL. The CDR3 sequence is 17 residues long. CDR3 bases: TGCGCCAGCAGCCAAGATGACTACTCCTTGGGGTCCGGGGAGCTGTTTTTT. Its translation: CASSQDDYSLGSGELFF.

CDR3 sequence (DNA): TGTGCCAGCAGTGAGTCATGGGGGAATCAGCCCCAGCATTTT. Its translation is CASSESWGNQPQHF. The genes are TRBV6-1 and TRBJ1-5, with D perhaps TRBD1 (5 bases). V was shortened by 3 bases and J by 4 bases, with 10 bases between the two germline ends. The CDR3 runs to 14 residues. CDR1 and CDR2 (germline): MNHNS, SASEGT.

The chain recombines TRBV10-3 with TRBJ1-1; 7 bases agree with TRBD1. The CDR3 extends over 15 amino acids. Per germline, CDR1 ENHRY and CDR2 SYGVKD. V shed 8 bases and J 1 base; nucleotides not matched to a gene: 10. CDR3 DNA sequence: TGTGCCATCGCTAGGAGGGGGCGGGAGAACACTGAAGCTTTCTTT. Protein sequence: CAIARRGRENTEAFF.

This chain joins TRBV2 and TRBJ2-7; D not resolved. Germline V gene sequence: CDR1 SNHLY, CDR2 FYNNEI. This CDR3 contains 15 residues. Trimming pared 3 bases from V and 3 bases from J, leaving 15 bases between. The CDR3 spells CASSDRSGVSYEQYF. The CDR3 nucleotides read TGTGCCAGCAGTGACAGATCTGGAGTCAGCTACGAGCAGTACTTC.

The rearrangement uses TRBV19 and TRBJ1-2; 7 bases fit TRBD1. This CDR3 has 14 amino acids. J lost 5 bases, V lost 3 bases, and 6 bases had no gene match. The germline CDR1 and CDR2 sequences are LNHDA and SQIVND (reference sequence). CDR3 amino acids: CASSMPGTAYGYTF. CDR3 in DNA: TGTGCCAGTAGTATGCCGGGGACAGCTTATGGCTACACCTTC.

This rearrangement joins TRBV24-1 to TRBJ2-1, with D possibly matching TRBD2 (5 bases). Germline lookup yields CDR1 KGHDR and CDR2 SFDVKD. The CDR3 has 15 amino acids. Trimming took 4 bases from V and 9 from J, leaving 18 bases between them. The CDR3 loop is CATSDPGRTEGEQFF. CDR3 bases: TGTGCCACCAGTGACCCTGGACGGACCGAGGGTGAGCAGTTCTTC.

This sequence joins TRBV5-6 and TRBJ1-4, with D hard to call. Germline V gene lookup returns CDR1 SGHDT and CDR2 YYEEEE. The V and J ends lost 2 bases and 3 bases respectively, with 8 bases between them. The CDR3 spans 14 residues. In nucleotides, the CDR3 is TGTGCCAGCAGCTTCAGGAGTGCTAATGAAAAACTGTTTTTT. As protein: CASSFRSANEKLFF.

CDR3 in DNA: TGTGCCAGCAGTTCAATCCATGGGGAAAGGAACACTGAAGCTTTCTTT. Protein: CASSSIHGERNTEAFF. The rearrangement uses TRBV28 and TRBJ1-1; D is undetermined. In germline, CDR1 is MDHEN, CDR2 SYDVKM. The CDR3 extends over 16 amino acids. The V end was cut by 4 bases, the J end by 1 base, with 16 bases between.

The rearrangement uses TRBV6-2 or TRBV6-3 and TRBJ2-2; TRBD1 might be the D (6 bases). CDR1 MNHEY and CDR2 SVGEGT come from the germline V gene. V dropped 6 bases and J dropped 2 bases, with 13 bases sitting between them. The CDR3 is made up of 15 amino acids. The CDR3 reads CASRPRTANTGELFF. The DNA of the CDR3 is TGTGCCAGCAGGCCTAGGACAGCAAACACCGGGGAGCTGTTTTTT.

A single count supports this clone. This sequence joins TRBV27 and TRBJ1-1, with 8 nucleotides matching TRBD1. Per the germline V gene, CDR1 is MNHEY and CDR2 is SMNVEV (reference sequence). There are 13 residues in the CDR3. V gave up 4 bases and J gave up 5 bases; unmatched junction bases: 3. CDR3 amino acids: CASSSGGGTEAFF. The DNA of the CDR3 is TGTGCCAGCAGTTCAGGGGGCGGGACTGAAGCTTTCTTT.

The gene calls are TRBV19 and TRBJ1-5; D is ambiguous. This CDR3 is built from 15 residues. The germline V and J ends were trimmed by 3 bases and 5 bases, with 14 bases remaining between them. CDR1 and CDR2 (germline): LNHDA, SQIVND (reference sequence). CDR3 sequence: CASSIGDPRHQPQHF. CDR3 nucleotides: TGTGCCAGTAGTATCGGGGATCCCCGTCATCAGCCCCAGCATTTT.

This clone was counted a few times. The chain combines TRBV15 with TRBJ1-3; perhaps TRBD1 as D (5 bases). The CDR3 length is 15 residues. CDR1 LNHNV and CDR2 YYDKDF come from the germline V gene (reference sequence). Trimming took off 0 bases at V and 0 bases at J, with 6 bases between the two ends. The CDR3 DNA sequence: TGTGCCACCAGCAGAGATCAGGGCTCTGGAAACACCATATATTTT. Translation gives CATSRDQGSGNTIYF.

This clone came up once. This chain uses TRBV5-1 with TRBJ1-6; D gene ambiguous. The length of the CDR3 is 17 residues. Germline CDR1 reads SGHRS; CDR2 reads YFSETQ. Trimming shortened V by 1 base and J by 0 bases, and 11 bases separated the two germline ends. The CDR3, as DNA: TGCGCCAGCAGCTTGAAAAACTTTAGCTCCTATAATTCACCCCTCCACTTT. Amino acid sequence: CASSLKNFSSYNSPLHF.

The chain couples TRBV28 to TRBJ1-4; the D is unclear. The CDR3 has 16 residues. Germline CDR1 and CDR2: MDHEN and SYDVKM. Trimming shortened V by 2 bases and J by 0 bases, and 10 bases separated the two germline ends. CDR3 in amino acids: CASSLPIRATNEKLFF. In DNA form, the CDR3 reads TGTGCCAGCAGTTTACCCATTAGGGCAACTAATGAAAAACTGTTTTTT.

The genes are TRBV4-1 and TRBJ2-1; D tentatively fits TRBD1 or TRBD2 (6 bases each). Trimming shortened V by 4 bases and J by 9 bases, and 7 bases separated the two germline ends. CDR3 length: 11 amino acids. The V gene's germline CDR1 is MGHRA and CDR2 YSYEKL. The CDR3 sequence: CASSPGAEQFF. The CDR3, as DNA: TGCGCCAGCAGCCCGGGGGCTGAGCAGTTCTTC.

This clone has more than one count but fewer than ten. The chain has TRBV6-1 and TRBJ1-2, with TRBD1 matching 8 bases. Looked up from germline, CDR1 is MNHNS and CDR2 is SASEGT. V shed 2 bases and J 8 bases; nucleotides not matched to a gene: 10. This CDR3 region has 15 residues. The CDR3 loop is CASSEFIEGTGGYTF. The CDR3, as DNA: TGTGCCAGCAGTGAATTTATTGAGGGGACAGGAGGCTACACCTTC.

This chain connects TRBV2 to TRBJ1-1; the match to TRBD1 covers 7 bases. This CDR3 has 13 residues. Germline lookup yields CDR1 SNHLY and CDR2 FYNNEI. The J segment lost 1 base and the V segment lost 5 bases, leaving 1 base of the junction unmatched. CDR3 bases: TGTGCCAGCAGTCGACAGGGGAACACTGAAGCTTTCTTT. It codes for CASSRQGNTEAFF.

V gene TRBV4-3 combines with J gene TRBJ2-1; TRBD2 agrees at 11 bases. CDR1 LGHNA and CDR2 YSLEER come from the germline V gene. The CDR3 runs to 15 residues. After removal of 3 bases from V and 3 bases from J, the junction contained 1 base not matched to a gene. The CDR3: CASSQGLADYNEQFF. The CDR3 nucleotides read TGCGCCAGCAGCCAGGGACTAGCGGACTACAATGAGCAGTTCTTC.